The source of this TCR beta chain is a study of breast tumors, draining lymph nodes, adjacent tissues. Per germline, CDR1 PRHDT and CDR2 FYEKMQ (reference sequence). The CDR3 runs to 14 residues. The V end was cut by 0 bases, the J end by 2 bases, with 7 bases between. TCRdb analysed the multiplex PCR reads with MiXCR anew, one entry per CDR3 protein. The sample consists of about 25,000 distinct CDR3 sequences, about 24% of them appearing once. Sequences were obtained from breast tumor tissue. This clonotype was obtained from a female donor with breast cancer. Some clones in this sample may be carry-over from other donors' samples. The chain employs TRBV13 and TRBJ1-2; no clear D. The CDR3 reads CASSLGGINYGYTF. CDR3 DNA: TGTGCCAGCAGCTTAGGGGGAATCAACTATGGCTACACCTTC.